Presented here are 23 T cell receptor beta chains from one specimen sequenced in a study of T cells in localized non-small cell lung cancer. Profiled with immunoSEQ multiplex PCR; TCRdb holds only in-frame clones, not every one. The sample lists 30,000 to 35,000 clones; 75% to 95% were seen once. The source material was peripheral blood mononuclear cells, sampled before any cancer treatment. The source is a female donor older than 55 with stage II lung adenocarcinoma.

The chain combines TRBV25-1 with TRBJ2-7; D gene ambiguous. The CDR3 contains 14 residues. Between the trimmed V and J ends, which lost 2 bases and 4 bases, there was a span of 12 bases. Germline lookup yields CDR1 MGHDK and CDR2 SYGVNS. CDR3 DNA sequence: TGTGCCAGCAGTGAACATGGGAAGTCTTACGAGCAGTACTTC. Amino acids: CASSEHGKSYEQYF.

The J gene is TRBJ2-7, the V gene TRBV20-1; no definite D call. The CDR3 runs 11 residues. Germline values: CDR1 DFQATT, CDR2 SNEGSKA (reference sequence). V was shortened by 6 bases and J by 7 bases, with 13 bases between the two germline ends. The CDR3 protein is CSARSVGEQYF. DNA of the CDR3: TGCAGTGCCCGTAGTGTGGGGGAGCAGTACTTC.

A single count supports this clone. The chain has TRBV5-6 and TRBJ1-5, with no clear D. V lost 8 bases and J 5 bases, leaving 17 bases between the germline ends. Germline CDR1 and CDR2: SGHDT and YYEEEE. CDR3 length equals 14 residues. In DNA, the CDR3 is TGTGCCAGTTCAGCTCGAAAGGGTTATCAGCCCCAGCATTTT. Protein: CASSARKGYQPQHF.

The table lists this clone with a few counts. The rearrangement joins TRBV20-1 to TRBJ2-1; D uncertain. V dropped 3 bases and J dropped 2 bases, with 2 bases sitting between them. This CDR3 is 11 amino acids long. Per the germline V gene, CDR1 is DFQATT and CDR2 is SNEGSKA (reference sequence). CDR3 region: CSARPYNEQFF. CDR3 bases: TGCAGTGCTAGGCCCTACAATGAGCAGTTCTTC.

The chain carries TRBV6-6 and TRBJ2-2, with 8 bases that match TRBD1. CDR1 is MNHNY, CDR2 SVGAGI, per germline (reference sequence). The CDR3 extends over 15 amino acids. After removal of 0 bases from V and 7 bases from J, the junction contained 4 bases not matched to a gene. The CDR3 spells CASSYSSGGGGELFF. CDR3 coding DNA: TGTGCCAGCAGTTACTCGTCAGGGGGCGGCGGGGAGCTGTTTTTT.

This chain joins TRBV2 and TRBJ1-5; a possible D gene is TRBD1 (5 bases). The germline V and J ends were trimmed by 6 bases and 3 bases, with 12 bases remaining between them. The CDR3 totals 14 residues. Germline CDR1 is SNHLY and CDR2 is FYNNEI. The CDR3 sequence: CASRDQGNNQPQHF. In DNA, the CDR3 is TGTGCCAGCAGGGATCAGGGTAACAATCAGCCCCAGCATTTT.

V usage is TRBV5-5 and J usage is TRBJ1-2; TRBD1 matches 8 bases. Per germline, CDR1 SGHKS and CDR2 YYEKEE (reference sequence). The V gene end was trimmed by 4 bases and the J gene end by 0 bases; junction bases not matched to a gene: 8. This CDR3 comprises 16 residues. The CDR3 here is CASSAQTGQANYGYTF. The CDR3 DNA reads as TGTGCCAGCAGCGCCCAAACGGGACAGGCTAACTATGGCTACACCTTC. Full variable domain (outside the CDR3, taken from reference TRBV5-5 and TRBJ1-2): DAGVTQSPTHLIKTRGQQVTLRCSPISGHKSVSWYQQVLGQGPQFIFQYYEKEERGRGNFPDRFSARQFPNYSSELNVNALLLGDSALYLCASSAQTGQANYGYTFGSGTRLTVV.

CDR3 DNA sequence: TGTGCCAGCAGCCAAGATGCGGGACAAACCTACGAGCAGTACTTC. Encoded protein: CASSQDAGQTYEQYF. The chain uses TRBV4-2 and TRBJ2-7, with D perhaps given as TRBD1 or TRBD2 (6 bases each). V was cut by 0 bases and J by 2 bases, with 11 bases left in between. CDR1 and CDR2 (germline): LGHNA, YNFKEQ. This CDR3 is 15 amino acids long.

The chain joins TRBV29-1 to TRBJ1-2; no firm D call. CDR3 length: 11 residues. Per germline, CDR1 SQVTM and CDR2 ANQGSEA. Trimming cost V 3 bases and J 2 bases, with 4 bases left between them. The CDR3 loop reads CSVEVNYGYTF. CDR3 sequence (DNA): TGCAGCGTTGAGGTAAACTATGGCTACACCTTC.

This sequence joins TRBV2 and TRBJ2-5; TRBD1 matches 9 bases. With 7 bases clipped from V and 2 bases from J, the junction kept 2 bases outside the gene matches. From germline, CDR1 is SNHLY and CDR2 FYNNEI. The CDR3 runs 13 residues. For the CDR3, the DNA is TGTGCCAGCACCGGGACAGGGCAAGAGACCCAGTACTTC. It translates to CASTGTGQETQYF.

The J gene is TRBJ1-5, the V gene TRBV4-1; a possible D gene is TRBD1 (6 bases). The CDR3 has 17 residues. Germline V gives CDR1 MGHRA, CDR2 YSYEKL. V was shortened by 1 base and J by 7 bases, with 20 bases between the two germline ends. The CDR3 spells CASSQVGGRDKGQPQHF. The CDR3 nucleotides are TGCGCCAGCAGCCAAGTGGGGGGCAGGGACAAGGGGCAGCCCCAGCATTTT.

The rearrangement uses TRBV19 and TRBJ1-1; D is undetermined. Per germline, CDR1 LNHDA and CDR2 SQIVND (reference sequence). The CDR3 has 14 amino acids. Trimming pared 7 bases from V and 1 base from J, leaving 13 bases between. The DNA for the CDR3 is TGTGCCAGTAAAGCTCAAAAAGGGAACACTGAAGCTTTCTTT. Protein sequence: CASKAQKGNTEAFF. Supplemented by reference TRBV19 and TRBJ1-1, the full variable domain reads DGGITQSPKYLFRKEGQNVTLSCEQNLNHDAMYWYRQDPGQGLRLIYYSQIVNDFQKGDIAEGYSVSREKKESFPLTVTSAQKNPTAFYLCASKAQKGNTEAFFGQGTRLTVV.

This chain connects TRBV7-3 to TRBJ2-1; 7 nucleotides line up with TRBD1. Germline CDR1 reads SGHTA; CDR2 reads FQGTGA. CDR3 length: 13 amino acids. J was trimmed by 5 bases and V by 7 bases; bases with no gene match: 5. CDR3 protein: CASTLGGNNEQFF. The CDR3 DNA reads TGTGCCAGCACCCTAGGGGGCAACAATGAGCAGTTCTTC.

The genes are TRBV9 and TRBJ2-7, with D possibly TRBD2 on 6 matching bases. CDR3 length equals 15 residues. V lost 3 bases and J 0 bases, leaving 13 bases between the germline ends. The germline gives CDR1 SGDLS, CDR2 YYNGEE. CDR3 in amino acids: CASSGLAASSYEQYF. CDR3 in DNA: TGTGCCAGCAGCGGGTTAGCGGCCAGCTCCTACGAGCAGTACTTC.

The chain is built from TRBV7-2 and TRBJ2-3, with D unresolved. Trimming left V 1 base short and J 6 bases short, with 8 bases between. The germline V gene encodes CDR1 SGHTA and CDR2 FQGNSA. There are 13 residues in the CDR3. The CDR3 nucleotides read TGTGCCAGCAGCTTAGGATTGGGGGATACGCAGTATTTT. This translates into CASSLGLGDTQYF.

The J gene is TRBJ2-7, the V gene TRBV30; possible D gene TRBD1, 5 bases. The germline V gene has CDR1 GTSNPN and CDR2 SVGIG (reference sequence). The V and J ends lost 1 base and 0 bases respectively, with 10 bases between them. This CDR3 has 14 amino acids. The CDR3 region has the DNA TGTGCCTGGAGTGGGACATACGCCTCCTACGAGCAGTACTTC. This sequence encodes CAWSGTYASYEQYF.

The chain joins TRBV7-8 to TRBJ2-3, with 10 bases fitting TRBD2. Germline-derived CDR1 and CDR2 are SGHVS and FQNEAQ. V was pared by 5 bases and J by 2 bases, with 4 bases of the junction left unmatched. The CDR3 totals 15 residues. CDR3 sequence: CASSPLAGATDTQYF. DNA of the CDR3: TGTGCCAGCAGCCCCCTAGCGGGGGCCACAGATACGCAGTATTTT.

A single count supports this clone. CDR3 sequence reads: CASSPEGLYNYGYTF. The CDR3 coding sequence is TGCGCCAGCAGCCCCGAAGGACTATATAACTATGGCTACACCTTC. The chain recombines TRBV5-1 with TRBJ1-2; no clear D. Per germline, CDR1 SGHRS and CDR2 YFSETQ. This CDR3 contains 15 residues. Deletions cut 4 bases from V and 1 base from J, with 14 bases between.

This rearrangement joins TRBV7-9 to TRBJ2-2; 7 nucleotides line up with TRBD1. Trimming at V came to 1 base and at J to 7 bases, leaving 3 bases not matched to a gene. The CDR3 length is 14 residues. Germline-derived CDR1 and CDR2 are SEHNR and FQNEAQ (reference sequence). The CDR3 loop reads CASSLEGAIGELFF. CDR3 DNA: TGTGCCAGCAGCTTAGAGGGGGCGATCGGGGAGCTGTTTTTT.

J is TRBJ1-5 and V is TRBV28; D remains ambiguous. Trimming removed 8 bases at V and 4 bases at J, with 21 bases between. CDR3 length equals 16 residues. The germline V gene encodes CDR1 MDHEN and CDR2 SYDVKM. The CDR3 DNA is TGTGCCAGCGGGTCCCGACCCGCCCCTCTAAATCAGCCCCAGCATTTT. Translating gives CASGSRPAPLNQPQHF.

This clone was observed once. The chain uses TRBV7-3 and TRBJ2-3, with unresolved D. V gave up 5 bases and J gave up 4 bases, with 10 bases separating them. The CDR3 has 13 residues. Germline assignment: CDR1 SGHTA and CDR2 FQGTGA. CDR3 sequence (DNA): TGTGCCAGCAGCCCAACGACCTCAGATACGCAGTATTTT. Protein product: CASSPTTSDTQYF.

The chain uses TRBV4-3 and TRBJ1-2; D unclear. The germline CDR1 and CDR2 sequences are LGHNA and YSLEER. Trimming removed 0 bases at V and 7 bases at J, with 12 bases between. The CDR3 spans 14 residues. Here the CDR3 reads CASSQETSTGGYTF. The CDR3 bases are TGCGCCAGCAGCCAAGAGACCTCGACGGGTGGCTACACCTTC.

The chain couples TRBV10-3 to TRBJ2-2, with 7 positions matching TRBD1. Germline V CDR1 and CDR2: ENHRY, SYGVKD. This CDR3 contains 16 residues. The V gene end was trimmed by 4 bases and the J gene end by 1 base; junction bases not matched to a gene: 6. This CDR3 is CAISGTGTVNTGELFF. The DNA for the CDR3 is TGTGCCATCAGTGGCACCGGGACAGTGAACACCGGGGAGCTGTTTTTT.